The 25 T cell receptor beta chains listed next were all sequenced from one sample in a study of tissue T cells after allogeneic stem cell transplantation. Time point specified: mouse harvest day 7 after allogeneic transplant. The graft held 10^6 splenic CD5+ T cells and 10^7 T-cell-depleted bone marrow cells. Profiling relied on immunoSEQ multiplex PCR, and the TCRdb table lists in-frame clones only, not all of them. This table holds about 8,300 clones, around 48% found once. The source material was gut tissue. The source is a female BALB/c mouse given C57BL/6 T cells with graft-versus-host disease after an allogeneic hematopoietic cell transplant.

Within the sample, this clone is large (0.1 to 1%). The gene names given are mouse names. The CDR3 end is not reached by the read, which stops 1 residue before it; the germline J gene fills it in. V is TRBV12-2 and J is TRBJ2-5; D is undetermined. CDR1 and CDR2 from the germline V gene are SGHLS and HYDKME. The CDR3 covers 12 residues. Trimming took off 4 bases at V and 6 bases at J, with 10 bases between the two ends. Incomplete CDR3 DNA: TGTGCCAGCTCAATTCGAGGGGACACCCAGTAC. Protein sequence: CASSIRGDTQY. The whole CDR3 region reads CASSIRGDTQYF.

In the case of this clone: Genes and germline come from the mouse. Read data end 1 residue before the CDR3 end; the end is taken from the germline J gene. This chain links TRBV15 with TRBJ1-1, with 12 positions matching TRBD1. The germline V gene has CDR1 SGHND and CDR2 FRSKSL. The length of the CDR3 is 13 residues. Trimming at V came to 6 bases and at J to 10 bases, leaving 6 bases not matched to a gene. Partial CDR3 DNA: TGTGCCAGCAGCCTTGGGACAGGGGGCAGAGTCTTC. Translated: CASSLGTGGRVF. The entire CDR3 protein is CASSLGTGGRVFF.

This clone is deemed large. Mouse germline and gene names are used. The read comes to an end 1 residue before the CDR3 does, leaving the germline J gene to fill in the end. The chain links TRBV12-1 to TRBJ2-7; D remains ambiguous. CDR1 and CDR2 (germline): SGHSN, HYEKVE. Trimming cost V 4 bases and J 3 bases, with 12 bases left between them. The CDR3 loop spans 13 amino acids. CDR3 residues: CASSPGSFYEQYF. CDR3 bases read: TGTGCCAGCTCACCCGGGAGTTTCTATGAACAGTAC. Supplemented by reference TRBV12-1 and TRBJ2-7, the full variable domain reads DSGVVQSPRHIIKEKGGRSVLTCIPISGHSNVVWYQQTLGKELKFLIQHYEKVERDKGFLPSRFSVQQFDDYHSEMNMSALELEDSAMYFCASSPGSFYEQYFGPGTRLTVL.

Of note for this clone: Each gene name is a mouse one. The CDR3 end lies 1 residue beyond the end of the read and is filled in from the germline J gene. The chain has TRBV29 and TRBJ2-7; 8 bases align to TRBD2. The V gene end was trimmed by 0 bases and the J gene end by 6 bases; junction bases not matched to a gene: 7. This CDR3 is built from 15 residues. Germline CDR1 is MSHET and CDR2 is SYDVDS. The DNA read from the CDR3 is TGTGCTAGCAGTTTATCGGGGCTGGGGGGAGGTGAACAGTAC. This codes for CASSLSGLGGGEQY. The entire CDR3 is CASSLSGLGGGEQYF.

Of note for this clone: The genes are named according to mouse. The covered CDR3 bases are TGTGCCAGCAGTCTGTTGCAAAGTCAAAACACCTTGTAC. Translation: CASSLLQSQNTLY. The whole CDR3 region reads CASSLLQSQNTLYF. The chain links TRBV26 to TRBJ2-4; D gene ambiguous. The read ends 1 residue before the CDR3 terminus; that terminus is restored from the germline J gene. The CDR3 length is 14 residues. Trimming removed 1 base at V and 0 bases at J, with 5 bases between. Germline lookup yields CDR1 KGHPV and CDR2 FQNQEV (reference sequence).

As concerns this clone: Genes here carry mouse names. The DNA ends 1 residue before the CDR3 does, and the rest of the CDR3 is filled in from the germline J gene. Other nucleotide sequences in the sample specify the same CDR3. The chain has TRBV26 and TRBJ2-2, with D unresolved. CDR3 size: 12 residues. Germline values: CDR1 KGHPV, CDR2 FQNQEV (reference sequence). V shed 3 bases and J shed 5 bases, with 4 bases lying between them. The CDR3 bases that were read are TGTGCCAGCAGTCTAGGGACCGGGCAGCTCTAC. It specifies CASSLGTGQLY. The whole CDR3 protein reads CASSLGTGQLYF.

For this clone: Each gene name is a mouse one. Read coverage stops 1 residue before the CDR3 terminus; the germline J gene supplies the remainder. The chain has TRBV13-3 and TRBJ2-2; 11 bases are shared with TRBD1. Germline V gene sequence: CDR1 NNHDY, CDR2 SYVADS. This CDR3 contains 15 residues. Germline trimming cut 2 bases from V and 7 bases from J; bases unmatched to any gene: 4. CDR3 bases read: TGTGCCAGCAGTGAATGGACAGGGGGCGACGGGCAGCTCTAC. Translation: CASSEWTGGDGQLY. The full CDR3 protein is CASSEWTGGDGQLYF.

Note on this clone: Genes and germline come from the mouse. The missing CDR3 end, 1 residue past where the read stops, is filled in from the germline J gene. The chain links TRBV17 to TRBJ2-7; 9 nucleotides align to TRBD2. V lost 6 bases and J lost 4; bases outside the gene matches: 4. This CDR3 spans 13 amino acids. Germline-derived CDR1 and CDR2 are MNHDT and YYDKIL. The CDR3 bases that were read are TGTGCTAGCAGCAGACTGGGGGCGTATGAACAGTAC. This codes for CASSRLGAYEQY. The full CDR3 protein reads CASSRLGAYEQYF.

Concerning this clone: The genes are named according to mouse. The sequence runs out 1 residue before the end of the CDR3; the remainder is reconstructed from the germline J gene. The chain links TRBV15 to TRBJ2-1; weak D call: TRBD1 (6 bases). This CDR3 spans 14 amino acids. CDR1 is SGHND, CDR2 FRSKSL, per germline. V was trimmed by 3 bases and J by 5 bases, leaving 11 bases between them. CDR3 residues: CASSFQGKNAEQFF. The sequenced CDR3 bases are TGTGCCAGCAGTTTCCAGGGGAAGAATGCTGAGCAGTTC.

This clone was found a few times. Each gene name is a mouse one. Sequencing ends 1 residue short of the CDR3 end; the germline J gene provides the rest. This sequence joins TRBV1 and TRBJ1-5; D gene uncertain. CDR3 size: 13 residues. In germline, CDR1 is NSQYPW, CDR2 LRSPGD (reference sequence). Trimming cost V 1 base and J 6 bases, with 7 bases left between them. CDR3 region: CTCSAGGVQAPLF. CDR3 bases read: TGCACCTGCAGTGCAGGCGGGGTCCAGGCTCCGCTT.

Remarks on this clone: The germline and genes are mouse ones. The read finishes 1 residue shy of the CDR3 end, and the germline J gene is used to complete it. This rearrangement joins TRBV12-1 to TRBJ2-3; the match to TRBD2 covers 12 bases. The V gene's germline CDR1 is SGHSN and CDR2 HYEKVE. The junction had 3 bases not matched to a gene; V was cut back by 4 bases and J by 2 bases. There are 15 residues in the CDR3. CDR3 amino acids: CASSRDWGAAETLYF. CDR3 DNA (partial): TGTGCCAGCTCCCGGGACTGGGGGGCTGCAGAAACGCTGTAT.

Notes on this clone: Gene names and germline match the mouse. The missing CDR3 end, 1 residue past where the read stops, is filled in from the germline J gene. The chain couples TRBV26 to TRBJ2-4; TRBD2 is a possible D gene (5 bases). Per germline, CDR1 KGHPV and CDR2 FQNQEV (reference sequence). This CDR3 is 16 amino acids long. The ends were cut back, 2 bases at V and 0 bases at J, with 12 bases in the middle. The DNA read from the CDR3 is TGTGCCAGCAGTCTGCTGGGAGGAACTAGTCAAAACACCTTGTAC. This translates into CASSLLGGTSQNTLY. From start to end, the CDR3 is CASSLLGGTSQNTLYF. The variable domain in full, with the rest retrieved from reference TRBV26 and TRBJ2-4, is NSKVIQTPRYLVKGQGQKAKMRCIPEKGHPVVFWYQQNKNNEFKFLINFQNQEVLQQIDMTEKRFSAECPSNSPCSLEIQSSEAGDSALYLCASSLLGGTSQNTLYFGAGTRLSVL.

With respect to this clone: Gene names refer to mouse genes. Incomplete CDR3 DNA: TGTGCCAGCTCCCAGACAGGGAATGGAAATACGCTCTAT. Amino acid sequence: CASSQTGNGNTLY. The full CDR3 is CASSQTGNGNTLYF. The chain couples TRBV12-1 to TRBJ1-3, with TRBD1 matching over 7 bases. From the germline J gene comes the end of the CDR3, since the read stops 1 residue before it. CDR3 size: 14 residues. Germline V gives CDR1 SGHSN, CDR2 HYEKVE. V shed 4 bases and J 3 bases; nucleotides not matched to a gene: 5.

This clone is medium-sized within its sample. The germline and genes are mouse ones. The read terminates 1 residue before the CDR3 end, so the remaining end is supplied by the germline J gene. The chain uses TRBV30 and TRBJ2-7, with 11 positions matching TRBD2. Germline V CDR1 and CDR2: SQVVS, ANEGSEA. The CDR3 consists of 12 residues. V trimming: 5 bases; J trimming: 6 bases; junction bases outside the gene matches: 3. The CDR3 is CSSRTGGSEQYF. CDR3 bases read: TGTAGTTCTCGGACTGGGGGGAGTGAACAGTAC.

Concerning this clone itself: The gene names here belong to mouse. The read ends 1 residue before the CDR3 terminus; that terminus is restored from the germline J gene. The chain has TRBV20 and TRBJ1-1; 8 bases are shared with TRBD1. V lost 4 bases, J lost 0 bases, and 1 base stayed unmatched. Germline assignment: CDR1 GFQATS and CDR2 STVNSAI. The CDR3 extends over 13 amino acids. The CDR3 reads CGAIRGPNTEVFF. CDR3 bases read: TGTGGTGCTATCAGGGGGCCAAACACAGAAGTCTTC.

As to this clone: Gene names and germline match the mouse. The read halts 1 residue ahead of the CDR3 end, with the missing end drawn from the germline J gene. This chain links TRBV24 with TRBJ2-4; possibly TRBD1 for D (5 bases). V lost 0 bases to trimming and J lost 4 bases, with 11 bases between them. This CDR3 contains 15 residues. Germline V gene data show CDR1 as KGHTA and CDR2 as FRNEEI. This CDR3 reads CASSLYWRTKNTLYF. Incomplete CDR3 DNA: TGTGCCAGCAGTCTGTATTGGAGGACAAAAAACACCTTGTAC.

Comments on this clone: Genes and germline are mouse. The read comes to an end 1 residue before the CDR3 does, leaving the germline J gene to fill in the end. The chain uses TRBV26 and TRBJ1-2; no reliable D call. Germline V gene data show CDR1 as KGHPV and CDR2 as FQNQEV (reference sequence). CDR3 length equals 13 residues. The V end was cut by 3 bases, the J end by 0 bases, with 5 bases between. The DNA read from the CDR3 is TGTGCCAGCAGTCTCCAGTCAAACTCCGACTACACC. This sequence encodes CASSLQSNSDYT. The CDR3 reads in full as CASSLQSNSDYTF.

This clone was seen only a few times. The gene names given are mouse names. The CDR3 end falls 1 residue outside the read, so it is completed with the germline J gene. J is TRBJ1-2 and V is TRBV26; TRBD1 is a possible D gene (5 bases). The CDR3 sequence is 12 residues long. Germline V gives CDR1 KGHPV, CDR2 FQNQEV (reference sequence). V shed 2 bases and J shed 5 bases, with 6 bases lying between them. The CDR3 bases that were read are TGTGCCAGCAGTCTGAGGGGTTCCGACTACACC. This translates into CASSLRGSDYT. The whole CDR3 sequence is CASSLRGSDYTF.

On this clone itself: These gene names are mouse names. The read ends 1 residue shy of where the CDR3 ends; the end is completed using the germline J gene. The V call is TRBV4, the J call TRBJ2-7, with TRBD2 matching over 11 bases. The CDR3 sequence is 13 residues long. Germline V CDR1 and CDR2: LGHDT, YNNKQL (reference sequence). V lost 7 bases, J lost 6 bases, and 5 bases stayed unmatched. The CDR3 bases that were read are TGTGCCAGCACACTGGGGGGGCGCAGTGAACAGTAC. It is translated as CASTLGGRSEQY. From start to end, the CDR3 is CASTLGGRSEQYF.

Details on this clone: Gene names denote mouse genes. The sequenced fragment ends 1 residue before the CDR3 boundary, so the rest is inferred from the germline J gene. This chain joins TRBV12-1 and TRBJ1-3; no firm D call. V lost 0 bases and J lost 0, with 5 bases in between. The CDR3 sequence is 14 residues long. Germline assignment: CDR1 SGHSN and CDR2 HYEKVE. The CDR3 bases that were read are TGTGCCAGCTCTCTCGAGGGTTCTGGAAATACGCTCTAT. This sequence encodes CASSLEGSGNTLY. The CDR3, in full, reads CASSLEGSGNTLYF.

Comment on this clone: Germline and genes here are mouse. The read gets to within 1 residue of the CDR3 end, and the germline J gene fills in the rest. The chain links TRBV13-2 to TRBJ2-5; D is possibly TRBD2 (7 bases). V lost 0 bases, J lost 6 bases, and 11 bases lay in between. The CDR3 runs 14 residues. Germline V lookup: CDR1 NNHNN, CDR2 SYGAGS (reference sequence). The covered CDR3 bases are TGTGCCAGCGGTGATGGGGGGGCGCGGGACACCCAGTAC. It is translated as CASGDGGARDTQY. The whole CDR3 sequence is CASGDGGARDTQYF.

Notes on this clone: The germline and genes are mouse ones. The read terminates 1 residue ahead of where the CDR3 ends, so the germline J gene completes it. The rearrangement joins TRBV16 to TRBJ2-2; D might be TRBD1 (6 bases). The CDR3 has 14 amino acids. Per the germline V gene, CDR1 is SGHSA and CDR2 is FRNQAP. V lost 3 bases and J lost 3, with 8 bases in between. The sequenced part of the CDR3 DNA is TGTGCAAGCAGCTTCAGGGGAGACACCGGGCAGCTCTAC. Translated: CASSFRGDTGQLY. The complete CDR3 reads CASSFRGDTGQLYF.

This clone was seen a few times. Mouse gene names apply. The CDR3 end is not reached by the read, which stops 1 residue before it; the germline J gene fills it in. This chain connects TRBV31 to TRBJ1-2; TRBD1 agrees at 9 bases. V dropped 0 bases and J dropped 2; count of bases not matched to a gene: 1. Looked up from germline, CDR1 is GKSSPN and CDR2 is SITVG. The CDR3 totals 14 residues. The CDR3 sequence is CAWSLDRGNSDYTF. CDR3 bases read: TGTGCCTGGAGTCTAGACAGGGGGAACTCCGACTACACC.

Judged by abundance, this clone is medium-sized. These gene names are mouse names. Read coverage stops 1 residue before the CDR3 terminus; the germline J gene supplies the remainder. The chain is built from TRBV2 and TRBJ2-7; 8 nucleotides agree with TRBD2. CDR1 and CDR2 (germline): LGHNA, YSYQKL. The V and J ends lost 0 bases and 7 bases, in that order; junction bases with no gene match: 5. This CDR3 is 14 amino acids long. The DNA read from the CDR3 is TGTGCCAGCAGCCAAGAAGGGGGGGGCGGAGAACAGTAC. This translates into CASSQEGGGGEQY. The complete CDR3 protein is CASSQEGGGGEQYF.

In its sample, this clone ranks as medium-sized. Gene names denote mouse genes. The read falls 1 residue short of the CDR3 end, and the missing part is taken from the germline J gene. The rearrangement links TRBV2 to TRBJ2-7, with D possibly TRBD1 on 6 matching bases. This CDR3 has 13 residues. V was trimmed by 3 bases and J by 4 bases, leaving 10 bases between them. Germline assignment: CDR1 LGHNA and CDR2 YSYQKL. The CDR3 DNA, read in part, is TGTGCCAGCAGCCAGAGGGGGAAGTATGAACAGTAC. Translated: CASSQRGKYEQY. Given in full, the CDR3 is CASSQRGKYEQYF.